These 5 T cell receptor beta chains were all obtained from the same sample, sequenced in a study of technical replicates of blood from a handful of donors. Assay: immunoSEQ multiplex PCR; the TCRdb copy retains only in-frame clones and omits some. Among about 70,000 clones listed, around 96% were seen once. Sequencing was performed on T cells isolated from PBMCs. These receptors were taken from a human donor in good health.

The V gene is TRBV6-5, the J gene TRBJ2-3; D is possibly TRBD2 (5 bases). Trimming took 7 bases from V and 11 from J, leaving 19 bases between them. The CDR3 covers 13 residues. Germline assignment: CDR1 MNHEY and CDR2 SVGAGI. Written as DNA, the CDR3 is TGTGCCAGCACCGACCCGGGATTCCAAGGGCAGTATTTT. This translates into CASTDPGFQGQYF.

This rearrangement joins TRBV29-1 to TRBJ1-2; D perhaps matches TRBD1 (6 bases). The CDR3 spans 13 residues. Germline V gives CDR1 SQVTM, CDR2 ANQGSEA. Trimming cost V 5 bases and J 4 bases, with 14 bases left between them. CDR3 in amino acids: CSVRTSGVYGYTF. The CDR3 nucleotides read TGCAGCGTTCGAACATCAGGGGTCTATGGCTACACCTTC.

This clone has just one count. V is TRBV29-1 and J is TRBJ1-1; D ambiguous. Trimming shortened V by 1 base and J by 7 bases, and 4 bases separated the two germline ends. Germline CDR1 reads SQVTM; CDR2 reads ANQGSEA. CDR3 length: 10 amino acids. The CDR3 bases are TGCAGCGTTGAAGGAGTTGAAGCTTTCTTT. Its protein is CSVEGVEAFF.

The genes are TRBV21-1 and TRBJ2-7; the table's TRBD1 call for D was not verified on the DNA. TRBV21-1 is shown as a pseudogene. This CDR3 contains 13 residues. The CDR3 is CASSKQGLDEQYF. The CDR3 coding sequence is TGTGCCAGCAGCAAACAGGGGCTAGACGAGCAGTACTTC.

V gene TRBV14 combines with J gene TRBJ2-7; 11 bases are shared with TRBD2. The CDR3 consists of 16 residues. Trimming removed 3 bases from V and 6 bases from J; junction bases left unmatched: 10. The germline CDR1 and CDR2 sequences are SGHDN and FVKESK. The CDR3 coding sequence is TGTGCCAGCAGCCAGGTGACTAGCGGGAACCTCCCCGAGCAGTACTTC. Amino acid sequence: CASSQVTSGNLPEQYF.